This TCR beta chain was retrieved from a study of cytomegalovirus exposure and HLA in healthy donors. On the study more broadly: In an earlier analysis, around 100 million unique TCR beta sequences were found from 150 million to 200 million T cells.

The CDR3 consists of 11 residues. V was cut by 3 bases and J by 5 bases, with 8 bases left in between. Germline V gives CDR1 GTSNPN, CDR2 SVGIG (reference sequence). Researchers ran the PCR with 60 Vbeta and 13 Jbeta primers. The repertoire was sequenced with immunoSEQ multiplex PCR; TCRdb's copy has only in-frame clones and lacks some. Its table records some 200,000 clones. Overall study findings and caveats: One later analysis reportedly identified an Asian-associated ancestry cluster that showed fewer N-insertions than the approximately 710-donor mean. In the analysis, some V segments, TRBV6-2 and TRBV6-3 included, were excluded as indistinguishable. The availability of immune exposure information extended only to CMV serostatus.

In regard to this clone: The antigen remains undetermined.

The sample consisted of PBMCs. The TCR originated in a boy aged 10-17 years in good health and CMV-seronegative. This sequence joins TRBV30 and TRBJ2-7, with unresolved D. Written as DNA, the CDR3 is TGTGCCTGGAGCCACACCGACGAGCAGTACTTC. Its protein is CAWSHTDEQYF.